These 5 T cell receptor beta chains were sequenced from one sample in a study of neurological immune-mediated disorders. TCRdb reprocessed the 5' RACE reads via MiXCR and lists one record per CDR3 protein. Counted here are 55,000 to 70,000 distinct CDR3 sequences, about 10% occurring once; the ten biggest clones make up less than 2%. The specimen was PBMCs. These receptors all come from a man between 60 and 75 years old in good health.

This clonotype has at least ten counts. This rearrangement joins TRBV5-6 to TRBJ1-3; a possible D gene is TRBD1 (5 bases). V was cut by 2 bases and J by 8 bases, with 14 bases left in between. The CDR3 consists of 14 residues. Germline CDR1 SGHDT, CDR2 YYEEEE. CDR3 sequence reads: CASSLTGHPDTIYF. CDR3 nucleotide sequence: TGTGCCAGCAGCTTAACCGGACACCCAGACACCATATATTTT. Supplemented by reference TRBV5-6 and TRBJ1-3, the full variable domain reads DAGVTQSPTHLIKTRGQQVTLRCSPKSGHDTVSWYQQALGQGPQFIFQYYEEEERQRGNFPDRFSGHQFPNYSSELNVNALLLGDSALYLCASSLTGHPDTIYFGEGSWLTVV.

This clonotype was picked up many times. V usage is TRBV10-2 and J usage is TRBJ1-6; D unresolved. Germline V gives CDR1 WSHSY, CDR2 SAAADI. The CDR3 consists of 15 residues. V was shortened by 9 bases and J by 8 bases, with 20 bases between the two germline ends. CDR3 nucleotides: TGCGCCAGTTTACAACCGCGGCTTGCTGATTCACCCCTCCACTTT. Translated: CASLQPRLADSPLHF.

This clonotype was detected many times. The rearrangement links TRBV29-1 to TRBJ2-1, with 7 bases fitting TRBD2. Germline V gene lookup returns CDR1 SQVTM and CDR2 ANQGSEA. Germline trimming cut 4 bases from V and 7 bases from J; bases unmatched to any gene: 7. The length of the CDR3 is 13 residues. Written as DNA, the CDR3 is TGCAGCGTTGGGGGGGGTATCGGGAATGAGCAGTTCTTC. Residues: CSVGGGIGNEQFF.

The table lists this clonotype with many counts. The chain is built from TRBV6-2 or TRBV6-3 and TRBJ1-1, with D unresolved. The CDR3 totals 12 residues. Germline values: CDR1 MNHEY, CDR2 SVGEGT. The ends were cut back, 6 bases at V and 0 bases at J, with 5 bases in the middle. This CDR3 reads CASRGMNTEAFF. The CDR3 coding sequence is TGTGCCAGCAGAGGGATGAACACTGAAGCTTTCTTT.

This clonotype has at least ten counts. The V gene is TRBV28, the J gene TRBJ1-2, with a tentative D call TRBD1 (5 bases). This CDR3 is built from 11 residues. CDR1 MDHEN and CDR2 SYDVKM come from the germline V gene. V was cut by 7 bases and J by 8 bases, with 11 bases left in between. CDR3 nucleotide sequence: TGTGCCAGCAATTGGAAGGGGGGCTACACCTTC. This sequence encodes CASNWKGGYTF.